Shown below are 28 T cell receptor beta chains from a single sample sequenced in a study of post-analysis software for immune sequencing data. Study-wide points: TRBV5-6, TRBV5-1 and TRBV20-1 belonged to a set of roughly 5 TRBV segments that were more frequent in patients than controls.

These receptors' antigens are unknown. The library was made from cDNA and included unique molecular identifiers. TCRdb recomputed calls from the PCR reads with MiXCR, one row per CDR3 protein. The table records roughly 540,000 distinct CDR3 sequences, roughly 34% of them present only once. Sequenced input: blood. These receptor sequences come from a girl under 18 with multiple sclerosis.

This clonotype was counted between two and nine times. The rearrangement joins TRBV29-1 to TRBJ2-1; D may be TRBD2 (6 bases). The ends were cut back, 4 bases at V and 6 bases at J, with 13 bases in the middle. Germline V gives CDR1 SQVTM, CDR2 ANQGSEA. The CDR3 totals 13 residues. Written as DNA, the CDR3 is TGCAGCGTTGGTTATAGGGGAGGCAATGAGCAGTTCTTC. Its translation is CSVGYRGGNEQFF.

The chain has TRBV3-1 and TRBJ1-6; D gene ambiguous. Deletions cut 11 bases from V and 5 bases from J, with 7 bases between. The CDR3 sequence is 11 residues long. Germline V lookup: CDR1 LGHDT, CDR2 YNNKEL (reference sequence). The CDR3 loop reads CAPSDNSPLHF. In nucleotides, the CDR3 is TGTGCCCCAAGTGATAATTCACCCCTCCACTTT. The full variable domain, rest sourced from reference TRBV3-1 and TRBJ1-6, is DTAVSQTPKYLVTQMGNDKSIKCEQNLGHDTMYWYKQDSKKFLKIMFSYNNKELIINETVPNRFSPKSPDKAHLNLHINSLELGDSAVYFCAPSDNSPLHFGNGTRLTVT.

A few counts support this clonotype. The V call is TRBV20-1, the J call TRBJ2-3, with 9 bases that match TRBD2. Trimming removed 0 bases from V and 1 base from J; junction bases left unmatched: 8. Germline assignment: CDR1 DFQATT and CDR2 SNEGSKA (reference sequence). This CDR3 is built from 17 residues. The CDR3 bases are TGCAGTGCTAGAGAAGGGCTAGCGGGGTTAGGCACAGATACGCAGTATTTT. Protein sequence: CSAREGLAGLGTDTQYF.

The gene calls are TRBV7-8 and TRBJ2-7; D gene uncertain. Germline values: CDR1 SGHVS, CDR2 FQNEAQ. Between the trimmed V and J ends, which lost 6 bases and 1 base, there was a span of 10 bases. CDR3 length: 13 residues. In DNA form, the CDR3 reads TGTGCCAGCAGAAGTCGTAGTTCCTACGAGCAGTACTTC. Amino acid sequence: CASRSRSSYEQYF.

This clonotype was recorded a few times. The chain couples TRBV20-1 to TRBJ1-1; D is unclear. Germline assignment: CDR1 DFQATT and CDR2 SNEGSKA (reference sequence). Trimming removed 3 bases at V and 3 bases at J, with 11 bases between. The CDR3 loop spans 13 amino acids. CDR3 nucleotide sequence: TGCAGTGCTAGTCAGGAGAGAGACACTGAAGCTTTCTTT. It yields the protein CSASQERDTEAFF.

This clonotype showed up just a few times. The chain carries TRBV3-1 and TRBJ2-2; D gene ambiguous. CDR3 size: 13 residues. Trimming shortened V by 1 base and J by 5 bases, and 5 bases separated the two germline ends. Germline lookup yields CDR1 LGHDT and CDR2 YNNKEL (reference sequence). DNA of the CDR3: TGTGCCAGCAGCCAAGTTATGACCGGGGAGCTGTTTTTT. This translates into CASSQVMTGELFF.

The gene calls are TRBV7-9 and TRBJ1-4; 8 bases align to TRBD1. The length of the CDR3 is 19 residues. Unmatched junction bases numbered 22, after V lost 5 bases and J lost 8 bases. Per germline, CDR1 SEHNR and CDR2 FQNEAQ (reference sequence). The CDR3 coding sequence is TGTGCCAGCAGCCCGACCTTTGGACAGGGTGTCTTCGGGGAGGAAAAACTGTTTTTT. Amino acid sequence: CASSPTFGQGVFGEEKLFF.

In this sample, this clonotype turned up a few times. The rearrangement links TRBV7-2 to TRBJ1-6; 7 nucleotides agree with TRBD1. J was trimmed by 6 bases and V by 5 bases; bases with no gene match: 7. The V gene's germline CDR1 is SGHTA and CDR2 FQGNSA. This CDR3 region has 15 residues. CDR3 bases: TGTGCCAGCAGCACCACACGACAGGGTAATTCACCCCTCCACTTT. Translating it yields CASSTTRQGNSPLHF.

Comments on this clonotype: Germline is not matched at one junction end, which may reflect a read error. The chain combines TRBV11-3 with TRBJ2-2; either TRBD1 or TRBD2 may fit D (5 bases each). The CDR3 length is 15 residues. The germline CDR1 and CDR2 sequences are SGHNT and YENEEA. The CDR3 DNA reads TGTGCCAGCAGCTTAGGAGGGGTGGTCACCAGGGAGCTGTTTTTT. This translates into CASSLGGVVTRELFF. The full variable domain, in which reference TRBV11-3 and TRBJ2-2 provide the parts outside the CDR3, is EAGVVQSPRYKIIEKKQPVAFWCNPISGHNTLYWYLQNLGQGPELLIRYENEEAVDDSQLPKDRFSAERLKGVDSTLKIQPAELGDSAVYLCASSLGGVVTRELFFGEGSRLTVL.

This clonotype was recorded once. Relative to the germline gene, one junction end is altered; a read error may explain this. The rearrangement joins TRBV11-2 to TRBJ2-3; D is ambiguous. CDR1 is SGHAT and CDR2 is FQNNGV in the germline V gene. This CDR3 contains 13 residues. CDR3 amino acids: CTSSRLRSDTQYF. CDR3 sequence (DNA): TGTACCAGCAGCCGTCTCAGATCAGATACGCAGTATTTT.

This clonotype has a handful of counts. The chain carries TRBV27 and TRBJ2-1; unclear D gene. The ends were cut back, 7 bases at V and 8 bases at J, with 9 bases in the middle. Germline CDR1 and CDR2: MNHEY and SMNVEV (reference sequence). This CDR3 region has 11 residues. CDR3 sequence: CASKRAHEQFF. The CDR3 DNA follows: TGTGCCAGCAAACGCGCGCATGAGCAGTTCTTC.

J is TRBJ2-2 and V is TRBV11-1; possible D gene TRBD1, 6 bases. This CDR3 has 16 residues. From germline, CDR1 is SGHAT and CDR2 FQDESV (reference sequence). V lost 2 bases and J 6 bases, leaving 16 bases between the germline ends. The CDR3 sequence is CASSLLEQGSAGELFF. DNA for the CDR3: TGTGCCAGCAGCTTATTGGAACAGGGTAGCGCCGGGGAGCTGTTTTTT.

This rearrangement joins TRBV20-1 to TRBJ2-1; the match to TRBD2 covers 8 bases. This CDR3 region has 12 residues. From germline, CDR1 is DFQATT and CDR2 SNEGSKA (reference sequence). V trimming: 5 bases; J trimming: 9 bases; junction bases outside the gene matches: 6. CDR3 nucleotide sequence: TGCAGTGCTCCTGGACTAGCTGTTGAGCAGTTCTTC. It encodes CSAPGLAVEQFF.

The chain links TRBV7-6 to TRBJ1-4; D may be TRBD1 (5 bases). The CDR3 sequence is 13 residues long. Germline lookup yields CDR1 SGHVS and CDR2 FNYEAQ. V lost 9 bases, J lost 0 bases, and 8 bases lay in between. The CDR3, as DNA: TGTGCCAGTAGGGGTACAACTAATGAAAAACTGTTTTTT. It codes for CASRGTTNEKLFF.

The chain uses TRBV6-1 and TRBJ2-7; D possibly matches TRBD1 or TRBD2 (5 bases each). With the DNA end fitting TRBJ2-4 better, the J assignment may be wrong. Germline assignment: CDR1 MNHNS and CDR2 SASEGT. The CDR3 length is 15 residues. CDR3 sequence (DNA): TGTGCCAGCAGTGAAGGAGACAGAGGGAGATACATTCAGTACTTC. This encodes CASSEGDRGRYIQYF.

The chain recombines TRBV6-1 with TRBJ2-6; TRBD2 might be the D (5 bases). CDR1 is MNHNS, CDR2 SASEGT, per germline. Trimming pared 11 bases from V and 1 base from J, leaving 18 bases between. The CDR3 sequence is 16 residues long. CDR3 nucleotides: TGTGCCGGTCTGGTGGTCGGGGTATCTGGGGCCAACGTCCTGACTTTC. Protein product: CAGLVVGVSGANVLTF.

The chain links TRBV11-2 to TRBJ1-4; D is perhaps TRBD1 (5 bases). Germline CDR1 is SGHAT and CDR2 is FQNNGV. V was pared by 3 bases and J by 8 bases, with 16 bases between. CDR3 size: 15 residues. In nucleotides, the CDR3 is TGTGCCAGCAGCTTTTCCCGGACAAAGGGGGAAAAACTGTTTTTT. As protein: CASSFSRTKGEKLFF.

Remarks on this clonotype: One junction end does not reproduce the germline sequence, and a read error may be involved. The genes are TRBV12-3 or TRBV12-4 and TRBJ2-1; TRBD1 matches at 8 bases. This CDR3 spans 14 amino acids. CDR3 protein: CAGSLHTYRGEQFF. DNA of the CDR3: TGTGCCGGCAGTCTACATACTTACAGGGGGGAGCAGTTCTTC.

V is TRBV29-1 and J is TRBJ1-4, with a weak D call TRBD1 (6 bases). Trimming took off 6 bases at V and 6 bases at J, with 14 bases between the two ends. The CDR3 runs to 13 residues. Germline values: CDR1 SQVTM, CDR2 ANQGSEA. CDR3 in amino acids: CSVIRGTDEKLFF. The CDR3 region has the DNA TGCAGCGTGATCAGGGGCACCGATGAAAAACTGTTTTTT.

This chain uses TRBV5-1 with TRBJ1-1; D may be TRBD1 (5 bases). This CDR3 is 14 amino acids long. Germline CDR1 reads SGHRS; CDR2 reads YFSETQ. V was shortened by 4 bases and J by 3 bases, with 13 bases between the two germline ends. The CDR3 loop is CASSPRWGDTEAFF. As DNA, the CDR3 is TGCGCCAGCAGCCCCAGGTGGGGGGACACTGAAGCTTTCTTT.

This rearrangement joins TRBV10-3 to TRBJ2-3, with TRBD1 matching 11 bases. The CDR3 loop spans 16 amino acids. V shed 6 bases, J shed 5 bases, and the junction held 10 bases outside the gene matches. CDR1 and CDR2 from the germline V gene are ENHRY and SYGVKD. The CDR3 coding sequence is TGTGCCATCAGCGGGAGGACAGGGGGCAAGGGAGATACGCAGTATTTT. Translated: CAISGRTGGKGDTQYF.

This clonotype was seen a handful of times. The chain employs TRBV7-2 and TRBJ1-1, with no clear D. The germline gives CDR1 SGHTA, CDR2 FQGNSA. Trimming left V 6 bases short and J 5 bases short, with 13 bases between. The CDR3 sequence is 13 residues long. As DNA, the CDR3 is TGTGCCAGCAGTTTGACCCGAGGGACTGAAGCTTTCTTT. As protein: CASSLTRGTEAFF.

The chain has TRBV20-1 and TRBJ1-1, with TRBD1 matching 9 bases. This CDR3 has 15 amino acids. Trimming at V came to 0 bases and at J to 1 base, leaving 3 bases not matched to a gene. The V gene's germline CDR1 is DFQATT and CDR2 SNEGSKA (reference sequence). The CDR3 nucleotides are TGCAGTGCTAGAGATCTGACAGGGGGGAACACTGAAGCTTTCTTT. Amino acids: CSARDLTGGNTEAFF.

This clonotype occurred a few times. This chain joins TRBV20-1 and TRBJ1-1; tentatively, D is TRBD1 (6 bases). Trimming removed 3 bases at V and 1 base at J, with 9 bases between. The germline V gene has CDR1 DFQATT and CDR2 SNEGSKA (reference sequence). The CDR3 covers 13 residues. Written as DNA, the CDR3 is TGCAGTGCTAGGACAGGTTCGAACACTGAAGCTTTCTTT. Amino acid sequence: CSARTGSNTEAFF.

Turning to this clonotype: No DNA is shown, since the ends of the CDR3 on it are uncertain; the CDR3 is the one TCRdb lists. This chain links TRBV5-6 with TRBJ2-7. Germline V gives CDR1 SGHDT, CDR2 YYEEEE. The CDR3 totals 17 residues, both ends included. CDR3 loop: CDSSFYICSAYNYEQYF.

As regards this clonotype: No conserved phenylalanine or tryptophan is present at the end of the CDR3, so a read error is the likely explanation. The chain carries TRBV15 and TRBJ2-5; 7 nucleotides match TRBD1. Looked up from germline, CDR1 is LNHNV and CDR2 is YYDKDF (reference sequence). Trimming at V came to 3 bases and at J to 7 bases, leaving 11 bases not matched to a gene. This CDR3 comprises 15 residues. CDR3 sequence (DNA): TGTGCCACCAGCAGCTCCGGGACAGTTCAGGTGACCCAGTACTGC. It specifies CATSSSGTVQVTQYC.

This clonotype was detected a few times. V usage is TRBV20-1 and J usage is TRBJ1-2, with TRBD1 matching 10 bases. The CDR3 extends over 15 amino acids. Germline loops: CDR1 DFQATT, CDR2 SNEGSKA (reference sequence). Trimming removed 6 bases from V and 7 bases from J; junction bases left unmatched: 14. CDR3 residues: CSASTGGAGFGGYTF. In DNA form, the CDR3 reads TGCAGTGCCTCGACAGGGGGCGCCGGTTTTGGTGGCTACACCTTC.

The chain joins TRBV20-1 to TRBJ2-3; 10 bases fit TRBD1. CDR3 size: 16 residues. The germline CDR1 and CDR2 sequences are DFQATT and SNEGSKA (reference sequence). Trimming removed 6 bases from V and 3 bases from J; junction bases left unmatched: 12. The CDR3 DNA sequence: TGCAGTGCGAGCGCTGGACAGGGGGTTTCTACAGATACGCAGTATTTT. It is translated as CSASAGQGVSTDTQYF.